This T cell receptor (beta chain) emerged from a study of T cells in Graves' hyperthyroidism and ophthalmopathy. Germline CDR1 LNHDA, CDR2 SQIVND (reference sequence). The CDR3 spans 15 residues. V was clipped by 3 bases and J by 7 bases, with 18 bases between them. Researchers took RNA transcripts and amplified the TCR beta CDR3 regions from them. HTBI primers were the set used in a first-round RT-PCR of the TCR CDR3. TCRdb re-called the multiplex PCR reads through MiXCR, storing one row per CDR3 protein. The data hold about 640,000 distinct CDR3 sequences, with under 25% observed a single time. The specimen sequenced was blood. The sequence was obtained from a man younger than 45 with Graves' ophthalmopathy. The J gene is TRBJ2-5, the V gene TRBV19; possibly TRBD1 or TRBD2 for D (5 bases each). CDR3 bases: TGTGCCAGTAGTATTCATGACCCTCCGAGGGGGACCCAGTACTTC. It encodes CASSIHDPPRGTQYF.